This TCR beta chain was identified in a study of T cell clones after liver transplantation. Study findings and constraints: Migration into the graft, not deletion, may explain lost graft donor-reactive T cells.

TCRdb's copy holds only in-frame clones and misses some; the assay was immunoSEQ multiplex PCR. Of around 110,000 clones listed, approximately 90% are singletons. As concerns this clone: Its specificity is unknown.

The CDR3 contains 16 residues. Germline loops: CDR1 SEHNR, CDR2 FQNEAQ (reference sequence). After removal of 10 bases from V and 2 bases from J, the junction contained 11 bases not matched to a gene. The clonotype comes from a human patient who received a liver transplant. Some T cells may be graft donor cells. The rearrangement links TRBV7-9 to TRBJ2-2; 9 bases are a match to TRBD2. Material: CD4+ T cells from blood, obtained 12 months after liver transplant. Written as DNA, the CDR3 is TGTGCCATCTCGCGAGGAGCGGGAGGAAACACCGGGGAGCTGTTTTTT. It specifies CAISRGAGGNTGELFF.